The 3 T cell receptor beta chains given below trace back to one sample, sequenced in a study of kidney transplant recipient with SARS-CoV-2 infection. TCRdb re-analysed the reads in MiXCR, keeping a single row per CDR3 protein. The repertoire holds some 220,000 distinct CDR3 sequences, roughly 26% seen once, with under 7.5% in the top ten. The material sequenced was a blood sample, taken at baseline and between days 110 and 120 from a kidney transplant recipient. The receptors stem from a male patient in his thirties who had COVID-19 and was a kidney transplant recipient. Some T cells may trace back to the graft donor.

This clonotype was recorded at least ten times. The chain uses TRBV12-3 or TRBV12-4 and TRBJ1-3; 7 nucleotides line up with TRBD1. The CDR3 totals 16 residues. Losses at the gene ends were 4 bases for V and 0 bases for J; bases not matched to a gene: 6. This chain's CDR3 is CASSSTGTASGNTIYF. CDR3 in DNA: TGTGCCAGCAGTTCCACCGGGACAGCCTCTGGAAACACCATATATTTT.

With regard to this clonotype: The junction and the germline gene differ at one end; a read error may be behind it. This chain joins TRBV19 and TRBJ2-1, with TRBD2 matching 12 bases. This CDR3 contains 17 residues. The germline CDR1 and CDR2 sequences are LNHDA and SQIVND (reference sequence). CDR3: CAGMRLAGAASYNEQSF. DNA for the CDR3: TGTGCCGGTATGAGACTAGCGGGGGCCGCCTCCTACAATGAGCAGTCCTTC.

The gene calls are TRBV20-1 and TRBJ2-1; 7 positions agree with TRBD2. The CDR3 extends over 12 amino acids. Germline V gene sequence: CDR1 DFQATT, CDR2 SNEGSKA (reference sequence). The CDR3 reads CSSGGGDNEQFF. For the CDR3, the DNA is TGCAGCTCGGGAGGAGGGGACAATGAGCAGTTCTTC.